This T cell receptor beta chain was observed in a study of blood T cell repertoires in COVID-19 (dated by TCRdb to 2020 to 2022). Regarding the study in general: Samples covering the acute and convalescent phases of COVID-19 were provided by collaborators in the United States, Italy and Spain. The material from the prospective study consisted of cDNA or gDNA derived from T cells, B-cell-depleted T cells, or PBMCs. The dataset comprised deeply sampled blood TCRbeta repertoires from subjects exposed to, actively infected with, or recovered from COVID-19. A freely available public database, intended as a resource for researchers studying the immune response to SARS-CoV-2, is where the repertoires were released. The samples were drawn from the first 160 participants of the ongoing ImmuneRACE study and from 1,254 subjects provided by 6 global collaborators. Nearly every sample came with metadata listing a de-identified subject ID, COVID-19 status, age in years and sex. Where available, HLA class I and class II types were obtained from metadata supplied by the sample provider rather than from assay-based typing. General study outcomes and caveats: The amount of clinical and demographic metadata varied by source and participant and was provided uncurated.

This clone was recorded once. It has no known antigen specificity. The input lacks base qualities; no much larger clone sits a single base away. The immunoSEQ Assay, a bias-controlled multiplex PCR, was used to amplify TCRbeta CDR3 regions from genomic DNA. On the authors' methods: The number of nucleated cells in each sample was estimated from the amplification of reference gene primers within the assay. To quantify the absolute abundance of each unique TCRbeta CDR3 rearrangement, sequence reads were collapsed and filtered. For each sample, productive Simpson clonality was calculated as the square root of Simpson's diversity index over productive rearrangements. The table was pulled from immuneACCESS by TCRdb, which kept in-frame rearrangements only. Such tables lose some clones; where checked, under half of the loss comes from unresolved V genes, and the rest has no known cause. The DNA was the basis for D and trimming; V, J and clone size are from that table. The table for this sample lists a few hundred thousand clones; roughly 88% of them were counted only once. The ten most abundant clones make up roughly 4% of the sample.

For this chain, trimming is 4 bases at the V end and 4 bases at the J end, and the number of junction bases without a gene match is 8. The CDR3 goes from the cysteine to the phenylalanine over 16 residues. Only CDR3 DNA is held: 48 bases, read in frame from base 1. CDR1 MDHEN and CDR2 SYDVKM were looked up in the germline V gene. Enrolling through a virtual design, the prospective study's participants ranged in age from about 18 to 100 years and lived across 24 United States geographic areas. To assign participants to cohorts, the prospective study relied on clinical history that participants themselves reported in a screening survey and a study questionnaire. Recovered participants in ImmuneRACE Cohort 3 were defined by two consecutive negative NP/OP PCR tests, clearance by a healthcare professional, or resolution of symptoms. In the prospective study, mobile phlebotomists collected whole blood, serum and a nasopharyngeal or oropharyngeal swab from each participant. Prospective study participants could optionally give additional blood draws and questionnaires over an approximately 2-month period. Before DNA extraction, blood samples from the prospective study were shipped at room temperature or frozen.

The sequence joins TRBV28 to TRBJ1-5, with 9 bases matching TRBD1. Sequenced input: PBMCs or T cells enriched from blood (not recorded which). The TCR originated in a woman aged 25-40 years who had recovered from COVID-19. The DNA reads as follows: TGTGCCAGCAGTTCCCCGGGACAGGGCCCTAATCAGCCCCAGCATTTT. Its translation is CASSSPGQGPNQPQHF.